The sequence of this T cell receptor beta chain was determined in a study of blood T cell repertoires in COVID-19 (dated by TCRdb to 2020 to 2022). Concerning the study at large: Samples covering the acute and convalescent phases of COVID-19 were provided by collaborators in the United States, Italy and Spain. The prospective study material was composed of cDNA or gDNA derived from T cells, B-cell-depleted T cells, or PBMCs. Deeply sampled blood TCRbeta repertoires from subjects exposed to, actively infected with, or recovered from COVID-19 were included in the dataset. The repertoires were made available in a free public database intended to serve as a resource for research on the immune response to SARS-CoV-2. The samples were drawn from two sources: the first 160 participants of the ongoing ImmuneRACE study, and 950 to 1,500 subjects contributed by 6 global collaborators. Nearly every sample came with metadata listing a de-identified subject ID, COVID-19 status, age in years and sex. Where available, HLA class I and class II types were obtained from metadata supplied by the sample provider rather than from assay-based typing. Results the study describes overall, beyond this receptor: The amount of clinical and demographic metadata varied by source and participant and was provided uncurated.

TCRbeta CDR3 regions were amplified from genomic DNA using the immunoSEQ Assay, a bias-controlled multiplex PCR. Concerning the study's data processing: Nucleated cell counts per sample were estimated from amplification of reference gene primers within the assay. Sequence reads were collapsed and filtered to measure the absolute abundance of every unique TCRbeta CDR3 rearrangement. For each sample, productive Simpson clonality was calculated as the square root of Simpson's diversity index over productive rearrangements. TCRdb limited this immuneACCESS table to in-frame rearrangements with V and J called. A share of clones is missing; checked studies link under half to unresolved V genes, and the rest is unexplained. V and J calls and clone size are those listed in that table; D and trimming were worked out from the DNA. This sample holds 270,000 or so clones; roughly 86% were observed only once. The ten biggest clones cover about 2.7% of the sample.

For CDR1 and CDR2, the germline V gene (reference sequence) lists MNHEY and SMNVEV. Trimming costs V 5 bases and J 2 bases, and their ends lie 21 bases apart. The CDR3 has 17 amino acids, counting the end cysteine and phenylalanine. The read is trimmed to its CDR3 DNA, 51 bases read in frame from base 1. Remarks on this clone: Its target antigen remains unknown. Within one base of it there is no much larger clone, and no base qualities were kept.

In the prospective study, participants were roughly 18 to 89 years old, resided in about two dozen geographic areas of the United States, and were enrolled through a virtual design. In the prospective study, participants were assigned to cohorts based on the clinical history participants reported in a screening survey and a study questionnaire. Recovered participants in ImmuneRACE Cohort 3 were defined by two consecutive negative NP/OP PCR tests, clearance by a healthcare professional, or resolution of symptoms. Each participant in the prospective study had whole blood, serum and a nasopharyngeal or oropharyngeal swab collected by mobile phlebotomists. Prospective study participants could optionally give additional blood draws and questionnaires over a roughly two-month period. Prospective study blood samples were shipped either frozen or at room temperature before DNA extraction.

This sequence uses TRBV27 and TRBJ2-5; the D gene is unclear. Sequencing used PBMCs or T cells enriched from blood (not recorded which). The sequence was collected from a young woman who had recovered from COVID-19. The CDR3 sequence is CASSIFGLGWRQETQYF. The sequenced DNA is TGTGCCAGCAGTATATTCGGCTTAGGTTGGCGGCAAGAGACCCAGTACTTC.